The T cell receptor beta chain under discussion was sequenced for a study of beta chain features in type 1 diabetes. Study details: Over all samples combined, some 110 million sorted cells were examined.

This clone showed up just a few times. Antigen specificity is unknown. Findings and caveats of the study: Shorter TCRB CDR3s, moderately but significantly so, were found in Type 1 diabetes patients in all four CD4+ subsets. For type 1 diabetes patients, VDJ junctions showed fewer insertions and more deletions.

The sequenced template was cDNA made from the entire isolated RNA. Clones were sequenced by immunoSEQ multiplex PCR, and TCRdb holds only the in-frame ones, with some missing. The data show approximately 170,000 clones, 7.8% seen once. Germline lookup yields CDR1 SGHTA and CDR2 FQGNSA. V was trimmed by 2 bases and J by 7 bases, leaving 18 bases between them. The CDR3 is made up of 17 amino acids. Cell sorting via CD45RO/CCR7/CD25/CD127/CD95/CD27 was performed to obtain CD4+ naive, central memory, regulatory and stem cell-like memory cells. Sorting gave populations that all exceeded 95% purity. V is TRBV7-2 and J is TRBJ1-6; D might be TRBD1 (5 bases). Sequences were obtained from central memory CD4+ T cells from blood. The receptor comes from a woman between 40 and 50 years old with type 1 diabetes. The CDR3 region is CASSLWGTAAGNSPLHF. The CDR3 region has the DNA TGTGCCAGCAGCTTATGGGGGACTGCTGCCGGGAATTCACCCCTCCACTTT.